Below, 32 T cell receptor beta chains from the same sample are listed, as sequenced in a study of blood T cells in healthy people across ages. A sample-barcoded 5' primer and a J-beta primer mix were used in a second PCR of roughly 6 to 11 cycles. MiXCR was run by TCRdb on the 5' RACE reads, yielding one entry per CDR3 protein. The sample holds approximately 1,700,000 distinct CDR3 sequences, roughly two fifths seen once. Sequencing was performed on blood. These receptor sequences come from a human donor in good health.

This clonotype has just a few counts. The V and J genes are TRBV7-2 and TRBJ2-7; D might be TRBD1 or TRBD2, each matching 5 bases. Trimming stripped 3 bases from V and 2 bases from J, with 17 bases between. This CDR3 is built from 16 residues. CDR1 and CDR2 (germline): SGHTA, FQGNSA. The CDR3 region has the DNA TGTGCCAGCAGCTTTAGGACCGGGACGGGGACCTACGAGCAGTACTTC. Amino acids: CASSFRTGTGTYEQYF.

V and J are TRBV3-1 and TRBJ1-2; no firm D call. CDR1 is LGHDT and CDR2 is YNNKEL in the germline V gene (reference sequence). Trimming stripped 0 bases from V and 4 bases from J, with 9 bases between. This CDR3 has 14 amino acids. CDR3 loop: CASSQDLNSYGYTF. CDR3 DNA sequence: TGTGCCAGCAGCCAAGATTTGAATAGCTATGGCTACACCTTC.

This rearrangement joins TRBV24-1 to TRBJ1-1, with D hard to call. The V end lost 2 bases, the J end lost 2 bases, and 11 bases lay between the germline ends. Germline CDR1 and CDR2: KGHDR and SFDVKD. The CDR3 is 15 amino acids. This CDR3 reads CATSDSHRLNTEAFF. In DNA, the CDR3 is TGTGCCACCAGTGATTCCCACCGACTCAACACTGAAGCTTTCTTT.

The genes are TRBV20-1 and TRBJ2-7; a weak D match, TRBD1 (5 bases). The V gene lost 0 bases and the J gene lost 1 base, with 16 bases spanning the gap. This CDR3 region has 16 residues. Germline assignment: CDR1 DFQATT and CDR2 SNEGSKA (reference sequence). The DNA of the CDR3 is TGCAGTGCTAGAGATGTCGGAAGGGGCTCATCCTACGAGCAGTACTTC. Amino acid sequence: CSARDVGRGSSYEQYF.

This clonotype appeared a few times. The gene calls are TRBV9 and TRBJ2-1; D perhaps matches TRBD1 (7 bases). CDR1 is SGDLS and CDR2 is YYNGEE in the germline V gene. The CDR3 has 15 residues. The V gene lost 4 bases and the J gene lost 4 bases, with 15 bases spanning the gap. CDR3 coding DNA: TGTGCCAGCAGCACGAGGGGGGACAGATACAATGAGCAGTTCTTC. Translation: CASSTRGDRYNEQFF.

This clonotype was observed a few times. This chain's CDR3 is CASSYGSGGIYEQFF. In DNA form, the CDR3 reads TGTGCCAGCAGTTACGGGTCAGGGGGCATCTATGAGCAGTTCTTC. The rearrangement uses TRBV6-5 and TRBJ2-1; 8 nucleotides agree with TRBD1. The J segment lost 8 bases and the V segment lost 2 bases, leaving 8 bases of the junction unmatched. The CDR3 contains 15 residues. Looked up from germline, CDR1 is MNHEY and CDR2 is SVGAGI.

The chain combines TRBV6-5 with TRBJ2-7; possible D gene TRBD1, 6 bases. CDR3 length: 15 amino acids. Per the germline V gene, CDR1 is MNHEY and CDR2 is SVGAGI. With 5 bases removed from V and 1 base from J, the gap between germline ends came to 15 bases. CDR3: CASSNHGQFSYEQYF. In nucleotides, the CDR3 is TGTGCCAGCAGTAATCATGGACAGTTTTCCTACGAGCAGTACTTC.

The chain couples TRBV14 to TRBJ1-6, with a tentative D call TRBD1 (5 bases). Per germline, CDR1 SGHDN and CDR2 FVKESK. The CDR3 runs 16 residues. V shed 0 bases and J shed 4 bases, with 10 bases lying between them. The CDR3 nucleotides read TGTGCCAGCAGCCAAGATACCGGGGGATATAATTCACCCCTCCACTTT. Translating gives CASSQDTGGYNSPLHF.

This clonotype showed up just once. J is TRBJ1-5 and V is TRBV12-3 or TRBV12-4; unclear D gene. V lost 8 bases to trimming and J lost 11 bases, with 16 bases between them. CDR3 length equals 12 residues. The CDR3: CASCARRTSQHF. The CDR3 DNA reads TGTGCCAGCTGCGCCAGACGGACGTCCCAGCATTTT.

The chain carries TRBV12-3 or TRBV12-4 and TRBJ2-7, with 9 nucleotides matching TRBD2. The DNA end is a closer match to TRBJ2-5, so the J assignment may be wrong. The CDR3 covers 14 residues. CDR3: CASSGGGLAETQYF. CDR3 bases: TGTGCCAGCAGTGGGGGGGGACTAGCAGAGACCCAGTACTTC.

The V call is TRBV4-3, the J call TRBJ1-6; D remains ambiguous. Germline CDR1 LGHNA, CDR2 YSLEER. With 5 bases removed from V and 5 bases from J, the gap between germline ends came to 13 bases. The CDR3 has 15 residues. CDR3 DNA: TGCGCCAGCAGCTCAGTCAAGAGAGATAATTCACCCCTCCACTTT. Encoded protein: CASSSVKRDNSPLHF.

The genes are TRBV2 and TRBJ2-5; D unresolved. The CDR3 has 13 residues. Germline V gene data show CDR1 as SNHLY and CDR2 as FYNNEI. V lost 10 bases, J lost 5 bases, and 17 bases lay in between. The chain's CDR3 is CATRRLRWETQYF. The CDR3 DNA follows: TGTGCCACCCGTAGGCTGAGGTGGGAGACCCAGTACTTC. The variable domain in full, completed from reference TRBV2 and TRBJ2-5, reads EPEVTQTPSHQVTQMGQEVILRCVPISNHLYFYWYRQILGQKVEFLVSFYNNEISEKSEIFDDQFSVERPDGSNFTLKIRSTKLEDSAMYFCATRRLRWETQYFGPGTRLLVL.

The V call is TRBV5-1, the J call TRBJ2-7; a weak D match, TRBD1 (5 bases). Trimming removed 0 bases at V and 2 bases at J, with 15 bases between. The CDR3 consists of 16 residues. CDR1 is SGHRS and CDR2 is YFSETQ in the germline V gene. The CDR3 here is CASSLDRREIPYEQYF. In DNA form, the CDR3 reads TGCGCCAGCAGCTTGGATCGCAGGGAAATACCCTACGAGCAGTACTTC.

This clonotype was counted only a few times. The chain has TRBV6-4 and TRBJ1-2, with D unclear. V lost 3 bases to trimming and J lost 0 bases, with 8 bases between them. Germline CDR1 reads MRHNA; CDR2 reads SNTAGT. The CDR3 is 14 amino acids. The CDR3 protein is CASSEISPNYGYTF. In DNA form, the CDR3 reads TGTGCCAGCAGTGAGATCAGTCCTAACTATGGCTACACCTTC.

CDR3 sequence: CASSFSGGDSPLHF. The CDR3, as DNA: TGTGCCAGCAGCTTCTCGGGCGGGGACTCACCCCTCCACTTT. The V and J genes are TRBV5-4 and TRBJ1-6; possible D gene TRBD1, 5 bases. The CDR3 runs to 14 residues. CDR1 and CDR2 (germline): SGHNT, YYREEE (reference sequence). The ends were cut back, 2 bases at V and 10 bases at J, with 13 bases in the middle.

The chain is built from TRBV12-3 or TRBV12-4 and TRBJ2-3; possibly TRBD2 for D (5 bases). This CDR3 spans 13 amino acids. V was cut by 9 bases and J by 2 bases, with 12 bases left in between. CDR3 in DNA: TGTGCCAGTTCGGGAACAGCCACAGATACGCAGTATTTT. Residues: CASSGTATDTQYF.

This clonotype occurred a few times. The gene calls are TRBV4-2 and TRBJ2-1; TRBD2 agrees at 10 bases. This CDR3 spans 15 amino acids. Germline V gene data show CDR1 as LGHNA and CDR2 as YNFKEQ. V shed 2 bases, J shed 6 bases, and the junction held 4 bases outside the gene matches. CDR3 coding DNA: TGTGCCAGCAGCCAAAGGAGCGGGGGGGCCAATGAGCAGTTCTTC. Translating it yields CASSQRSGGANEQFF.

The chain employs TRBV6-2 or TRBV6-3 and TRBJ1-5, with D possibly TRBD1 on 5 matching bases. This CDR3 is built from 11 residues. The germline gives CDR1 MNHEY, CDR2 SVGEGT. V lost 7 bases to trimming and J lost 9 bases, with 10 bases between them. The CDR3 sequence is CASTHGGPQHF. The CDR3 DNA sequence: TGTGCCAGCACCCACGGGGGGCCCCAGCATTTT.

A few counts support this clonotype. The chain recombines TRBV6-2 or TRBV6-3 with TRBJ2-7, with D unresolved. CDR3 length: 13 residues. Trimming cost V 2 bases and J 3 bases, with 8 bases left between them. CDR1 and CDR2 (germline): MNHEY, SVGEGT. CDR3 sequence (DNA): TGTGCCAGCAGTTACACGGACGTCTACGAGCAGTACTTC. This codes for CASSYTDVYEQYF.

This chain links TRBV6-1 with TRBJ2-1; no firm D call. The J call may be wrong; the DNA end is better matched by TRBJ2-7. The CDR3 runs 15 residues. In germline, CDR1 is MNHNS, CDR2 SASEGT. The CDR3 DNA follows: TGTGCCAGCAGTGGAGTCGCTTACTCCTACAATGAGCAGTACTTC. Translated, it gives CASSGVAYSYNEQYF.

The chain recombines TRBV12-3 or TRBV12-4 with TRBJ2-1, with 8 bases lining up with TRBD1. J gave up 0 bases and V 5 bases, and 6 bases lay outside the gene matches. The CDR3 extends over 16 amino acids. CDR3 loop: CASSTGQGSSYNEQFF. CDR3 bases: TGTGCCAGCAGTACCGGACAGGGAAGCTCCTACAATGAGCAGTTCTTC.

This sequence joins TRBV18 and TRBJ1-5, with a possible D match to TRBD1 (6 bases). The CDR3 has 15 residues. Germline V CDR1 and CDR2: KGHSH, LQKENI. V was trimmed by 2 bases and J by 9 bases, leaving 17 bases between them. CDR3 DNA sequence: TGTGCCAGCTCACCAAGGGGGGATGGTTTCCCGCCCCAGCATTTT. Amino acid sequence: CASSPRGDGFPPQHF.

V usage is TRBV2 and J usage is TRBJ1-1, with 7 bases matching TRBD1. The V gene's germline CDR1 is SNHLY and CDR2 FYNNEI. The CDR3 runs to 17 residues. Trimming at V came to 8 bases and at J to 4 bases, leaving 19 bases not matched to a gene. CDR3 amino acids: CASSIELATGVPTEAFF. The CDR3 coding sequence is TGTGCCAGCTCCATTGAACTAGCAACAGGGGTGCCCACTGAAGCTTTCTTT.

In its sample, this clonotype was seen many times. CDR3 coding DNA: TGTGCCAGCAGCCTTGGGCCAAAAGAGACCCAGTACTTC. Protein product: CASSLGPKETQYF. The chain employs TRBV7-2 and TRBJ2-5; D is undetermined. The V gene's germline CDR1 is SGHTA and CDR2 FQGNSA. CDR3 length equals 13 residues. Trimming cost V 5 bases and J 3 bases, with 10 bases left between them.

The J gene is TRBJ2-3, the V gene TRBV4-2, with D perhaps assigned TRBD1 or TRBD2 (5 bases each). CDR1 and CDR2 (germline): LGHNA, YNFKEQ. The CDR3 spans 16 residues. Trimming took 2 bases from V and 5 from J, leaving 17 bases between them. This chain's CDR3 is CASSQHPGRDGDTQYF. The CDR3 coding sequence is TGTGCCAGCAGCCAACATCCTGGACGGGACGGAGATACGCAGTATTTT.

This clonotype has more than one count but fewer than ten. The chain uses TRBV10-3 and TRBJ2-3, with D tentatively TRBD1 or TRBD2 (6 bases each). Trimming left V 10 bases short and J 4 bases short, with 18 bases between. The length of the CDR3 is 14 residues. Germline V CDR1 and CDR2: ENHRY, SYGVKD. CDR3 amino acids: CATLEGGGADTQYF. CDR3 in DNA: TGTGCCACCTTAGAGGGGGGCGGCGCAGATACGCAGTATTTT.

This clonotype was seen a handful of times. V gene TRBV27 combines with J gene TRBJ2-1; 9 positions agree with TRBD1. V lost 2 bases and J lost 2; bases outside the gene matches: 4. CDR1 and CDR2 (germline): MNHEY, SMNVEV (reference sequence). The CDR3 has 16 residues. The CDR3 DNA sequence: TGTGCCAGCAGTTTACGGGACAGGGACCCCTACAATGAGCAGTTCTTC. Protein: CASSLRDRDPYNEQFF.

In this sample, this clonotype turned up once. The V and J genes are TRBV20-1 and TRBJ2-3, with D perhaps matching TRBD2 (6 bases). Germline CDR1 is DFQATT and CDR2 is SNEGSKA (reference sequence). Deletions cut 8 bases from V and 0 bases from J, with 12 bases between. The CDR3 is made up of 13 amino acids. The CDR3 loop is CSPGRLSTDTQYF. DNA for the CDR3: TGCAGTCCAGGGAGGTTAAGCACAGATACGCAGTATTTT.

The chain employs TRBV4-3 and TRBJ2-1; a possible D gene is TRBD1 (5 bases). V was clipped by 1 base and J by 2 bases, with 24 bases between them. The germline CDR1 and CDR2 sequences are LGHNA and YSLEER. The CDR3 length is 20 residues. CDR3 amino acids: CASSQVFAGSTPFTYNEQFF. DNA of the CDR3: TGCGCCAGCAGCCAAGTTTTTGCAGGGTCGACGCCTTTCACCTACAATGAGCAGTTCTTC.

The chain links TRBV9 to TRBJ2-6, with D possibly matching TRBD1 (6 bases). The CDR3 has 19 amino acids. Germline values: CDR1 SGDLS, CDR2 YYNGEE. V was clipped by 4 bases and J by 0 bases, with 20 bases between them. The CDR3 DNA reads as TGTGCCAGCAGCATTCCAGACTCGGGACATCACTCTGGGGCCAACGTCCTGACTTTC. Its translation: CASSIPDSGHHSGANVLTF.

This clonotype was recorded at least ten times. V is TRBV5-1 and J is TRBJ1-2; tentative D call: TRBD1 (5 bases). Per the germline V gene, CDR1 is SGHRS and CDR2 is YFSETQ. This CDR3 has 14 residues. Trimming pared 0 bases from V and 5 bases from J, leaving 11 bases between. The CDR3 region has the DNA TGCGCCAGCAGCTTGGACGGGGGAGGGTATGGCTACACCTTC. It encodes CASSLDGGGYGYTF.

This chain uses TRBV28 with TRBJ2-1; D is possibly TRBD1 (5 bases). Trimming left V 8 bases short and J 0 bases short, with 14 bases between. CDR3 length: 15 residues. Germline CDR1 and CDR2: MDHEN and SYDVKM. CDR3 bases: TGTGCCAGCCAAGGGGAACCGAGCTCCTACAATGAGCAGTTCTTC. As protein: CASQGEPSSYNEQFF.